Each of the 11 T cell receptor beta chains below was sequenced from the same sample in a study of T cell repertoires in cytomegalovirus infection. MiXCR, run by TCRdb on the reads, gives a single entry per CDR3 protein. Here the sample spans roughly 990,000 distinct CDR3 sequences, roughly a third being singletons. What these receptors recognize is not known. Sequencing used cultured CD8+ T cells from PBMCs, obtained from culture after CMV antigen stimulation. These receptors all stem from a human donor in good health (CMV status not recorded). Some clones in this sample may be carry-over from other donors' samples.

For this clonotype: The germline gene is not matched at one end of the junction; a read error may be the cause. The V gene is TRBV7-9, the J gene TRBJ1-2; maybe TRBD1 (5 bases). The CDR3 is made up of 12 amino acids. Per germline, CDR1 SEHNR and CDR2 FQNEAQ (reference sequence). CDR3 nucleotides: TGTGTCAGCACCGGGGGTAACTATGGCTACACCTTC. Protein sequence: CVSTGGNYGYTF.

The chain has TRBV6-2 or TRBV6-3 and TRBJ1-5, with D tentatively TRBD1 (5 bases). CDR1 is MNHEY, CDR2 SVGEGT, per germline. The CDR3 totals 21 residues. V was clipped by 7 bases and J by 2 bases, with 33 bases between them. In nucleotides, the CDR3 is TGTGCCAGCAACTACTTAGCTGCCGGGACGGACGCCCGGATGGGCAATCAGCCCCAGCATTTT. Its protein product is CASNYLAAGTDARMGNQPQHF.

This clonotype appeared once. A much larger clone is a single base away; this may be a read error. The gene calls are TRBV7-9 and TRBJ2-7; tentatively, D is TRBD1 (5 bases). The CDR3 spans 15 residues. In germline, CDR1 is SEHNR, CDR2 FQNEAQ (reference sequence). CDR3 coding DNA: TGTGTCAGCAGCCTCACCCTCACAGGAATCGACGAGCAGTACTTC. Protein sequence: CVSSLTLTGIDEQYF.

This chain links TRBV7-4 with TRBJ2-7, with TRBD1 matching over 7 bases. The CDR3 is 15 amino acids. V lost 3 bases, J lost 1 base, and 6 bases stayed unmatched. Per germline, CDR1 SGHVT and CDR2 SQSDAQ. The CDR3 region is CASSFRQGESYEQYF. The CDR3 DNA is TGTGCCAGCAGCTTTCGACAGGGTGAGTCCTACGAGCAGTACTTC.

CDR3 residues: CASSPAGQSGYEQYF. DNA of the CDR3: TGTGCCAGCAGCCCAGCGGGACAGAGTGGCTACGAGCAGTACTTC. V is TRBV7-9 and J is TRBJ2-7; D possibly uses TRBD1 or TRBD2 (7 bases each). The length of the CDR3 is 15 residues. Trimming removed 5 bases at V and 3 bases at J, with 17 bases between. CDR1 and CDR2 (germline): SEHNR, FQNEAQ (reference sequence).

The CDR3 bases are TGTGCCAGCCCCCATCAGCCCCAGCATTTT. It codes for CASPHQPQHF. The V call is TRBV27, the J call TRBJ1-5; D unclear. Germline V gene sequence: CDR1 MNHEY, CDR2 SMNVEV (reference sequence). This CDR3 is built from 10 residues. V was clipped by 8 bases and J by 5 bases, with 4 bases between them.

This clonotype has just a few counts. This chain uses TRBV6-4 with TRBJ1-1; D perhaps matches TRBD1 (5 bases). CDR3 length equals 15 residues. V was cut by 9 bases and J by 0 bases, with 17 bases left in between. Germline loops: CDR1 MRHNA, CDR2 SNTAGT. The CDR3 loop is CASRRQNSMNTEAFF. The CDR3 DNA is TGTGCCAGTAGGAGACAGAACAGTATGAACACTGAAGCTTTCTTT.

This clonotype came up many times. The V call is TRBV7-9, the J call TRBJ1-2; the D gene is possibly TRBD1 (5 bases). Trimming pared 1 base from V and 0 bases from J, leaving 12 bases between. Germline V CDR1 and CDR2: SEHNR, FQNEAQ (reference sequence). The CDR3 loop spans 16 amino acids. CDR3 nucleotides: TGTGCCAGCAGCTTAGTGTGGGACCGACCTAACTATGGCTACACCTTC. Translated, it gives CASSLVWDRPNYGYTF.

This chain connects TRBV18 to TRBJ2-7, with D perhaps given as TRBD1 or TRBD2 (5 bases each). Germline loops: CDR1 KGHSH, CDR2 LQKENI. The CDR3 extends over 14 amino acids. The ends were cut back, 3 bases at V and 2 bases at J, with 11 bases in the middle. CDR3 nucleotides: TGTGCCAGCTCACCTGGGGGAGCGACCTACGAGCAGTACTTC. Translation: CASSPGGATYEQYF. The whole variable domain, remainder taken from reference TRBV18 and TRBJ2-7, is NAGVMQNPRHLVRRRGQEARLRCSPMKGHSHVYWYRQLPEEGLKFMVYLQKENIIDESGMPKERFSAEFPKEGPSILRIQQVVRGDSAAYFCASSPGGATYEQYFGPGTRLTVT.

Concerning this clonotype: One junction end disagrees with the germline gene, perhaps due to a read error. V and J are TRBV27 and TRBJ2-2; TRBD1 is a possible D gene (6 bases). Germline V gene sequence: CDR1 MNHEY, CDR2 SMNVEV (reference sequence). This CDR3 is built from 15 residues. CDR3 nucleotide sequence: TGTGTCAGCAGTCCGATCCGGACAGTCACCGGGGAGCTGTTTTTT. This sequence encodes CVSSPIRTVTGELFF.

As to this clonotype: This sequence may be a read error, since a much larger clone differs from it by one base. J is TRBJ2-2 and V is TRBV7-6; 7 bases fit TRBD2. Germline CDR1 SGHVS, CDR2 FNYEAQ. The CDR3 spans 15 residues. In DNA, the CDR3 is TGTGCCAGCAGCCTTGGGCGGGGGATCACCGGGGATCTGTTTTTT. Residues: CASSLGRGITGDLFF.